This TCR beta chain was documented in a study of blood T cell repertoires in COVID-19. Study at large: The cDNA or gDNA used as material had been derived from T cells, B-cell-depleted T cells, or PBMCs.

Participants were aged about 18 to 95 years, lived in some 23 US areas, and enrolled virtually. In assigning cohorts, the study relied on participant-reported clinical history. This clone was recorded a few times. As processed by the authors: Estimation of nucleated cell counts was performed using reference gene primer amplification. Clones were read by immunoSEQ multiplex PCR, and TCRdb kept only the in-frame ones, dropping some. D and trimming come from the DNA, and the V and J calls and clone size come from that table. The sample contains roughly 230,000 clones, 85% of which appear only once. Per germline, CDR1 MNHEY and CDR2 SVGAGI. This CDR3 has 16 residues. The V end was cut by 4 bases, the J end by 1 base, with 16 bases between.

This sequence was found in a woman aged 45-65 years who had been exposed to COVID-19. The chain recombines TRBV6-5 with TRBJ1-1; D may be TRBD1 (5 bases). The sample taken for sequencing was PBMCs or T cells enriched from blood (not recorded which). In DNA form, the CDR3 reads TGTGCCAGCAGTTCTAGAAGCGGGACGGGGAACACTGAAGCTTTCTTT. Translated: CASSSRSGTGNTEAFF.